The next 11 T cell receptor beta chains were all read from a single sample in a study of T cell changes during pregnancy in multiple sclerosis. Only in-frame clones appear in the TCRdb table, and some are missing; sequencing was by immunoSEQ multiplex PCR. The sample lists approximately 49,000 clones; roughly 90% were seen once. Material: peripheral blood, obtained after pregnancy. The receptor source for this set is a female donor in good health, enrolled as a control in a pregnancy study.

This clone is a singleton in its sample. The chain employs TRBV6-6 and TRBJ2-3; a possible D gene is TRBD2 (7 bases). CDR3 size: 15 residues. The V end lost 5 bases, the J end lost 3 bases, and 15 bases lay between the germline ends. Per the germline V gene, CDR1 is MNHNY and CDR2 is SVGAGI (reference sequence). The CDR3 sequence: CASSNLGGGTDTQYF. CDR3 in DNA: TGTGCCAGCAGTAATTTGGGAGGGGGGACAGATACGCAGTATTTT.

J is TRBJ2-7 and V is TRBV28; the match to TRBD2 covers 7 bases. Trimming cost V 7 bases and J 2 bases; bases outside gene matches: 8. Germline lookup yields CDR1 MDHEN and CDR2 SYDVKM. The CDR3 length is 14 residues. The CDR3 nucleotides read TGTGCCAGCACTTTGGGGAGGGCCACCTACGAGCAGTACTTC. Amino acid sequence: CASTLGRATYEQYF.

The gene calls are TRBV11-2 and TRBJ2-7; D remains unclear. This CDR3 region has 15 residues. The V and J ends lost 0 bases and 3 bases respectively, with 12 bases between them. Germline-derived CDR1 and CDR2 are SGHAT and FQNNGV. CDR3 loop: CASSLDLGGYYEQYF. The CDR3, as DNA: TGTGCCAGCAGCTTAGATTTAGGCGGCTACTACGAGCAGTACTTC.

This sequence joins TRBV5-4 and TRBJ1-2; 8 positions match TRBD1. The CDR3 loop spans 15 amino acids. CDR1 SGHNT and CDR2 YYREEE come from the germline V gene (reference sequence). The V segment lost 2 bases and the J segment 7 bases; nucleotides outside the gene matches: 10. The CDR3 DNA sequence: TGTGCCAGCAGCTTACCGGGACAGGTTGGCGCTGGCTACACCTTC. As protein: CASSLPGQVGAGYTF. Variable domain in full (rest from reference TRBV5-4 and TRBJ1-2): ETGVTQSPTHLIKTRGQQVTLRCSSQSGHNTVSWYQQALGQGPQFIFQYYREEENGRGNFPPRFSGLQFPNYSSELNVNALELDDSALYLCASSLPGQVGAGYTFGSGTRLTVV.

The V call is TRBV27, the J call TRBJ2-7, with D possibly being TRBD1 (6 bases). Deletions cut 6 bases from V and 3 bases from J, with 15 bases between. The CDR3 length is 14 residues. Per germline, CDR1 MNHEY and CDR2 SMNVEV (reference sequence). The CDR3 protein is CASRKRQENYEQYF. CDR3 sequence (DNA): TGTGCCAGCAGGAAGAGACAGGAAAACTACGAGCAGTACTTC.

The CDR3 is CAGDRGFYEQYF. The CDR3, as DNA: TGTGCCGGAGACAGGGGGTTCTACGAGCAGTACTTC. The genes are TRBV30 and TRBJ2-7, with 9 bases lining up with TRBD1. This CDR3 is built from 12 residues. Germline V gene data show CDR1 as GTSNPN and CDR2 as SVGIG (reference sequence). Germline trimming cut 8 bases from V and 3 bases from J; bases unmatched to any gene: 5.

The CDR3 reads CASGFSQGEKTQYF. As DNA, the CDR3 is TGTGCTAGTGGTTTTTCCCAAGGAGAAAAGACCCAGTACTTC. This chain uses TRBV12-5 with TRBJ2-5, with D unclear. Per the germline V gene, CDR1 is LGHNT and CDR2 is FRNRAP. The ends were cut back, 3 bases at V and 6 bases at J, with 14 bases in the middle. The CDR3 totals 14 residues.

This rearrangement joins TRBV6-1 to TRBJ1-5, with a weak D call TRBD1 (6 bases). Germline CDR1 and CDR2: MNHNS and SASEGT. V was trimmed by 6 bases and J by 1 base, leaving 10 bases between them. The CDR3 contains 14 residues. The CDR3 region is CASRPGVSNQPQHF. The CDR3 bases are TGTGCCAGCAGGCCAGGGGTCAGCAATCAGCCCCAGCATTTT.

This clone turned up a few times. This chain uses TRBV19 with TRBJ1-1, with TRBD1 as a possible D gene (5 bases). From germline, CDR1 is LNHDA and CDR2 SQIVND (reference sequence). With 7 bases removed from V and 1 base from J, the gap between germline ends came to 22 bases. The CDR3 covers 17 residues. CDR3 nucleotides: TGTGCCAGTATGGTGGGGTGGAGGGGAAGGGCGAACACTGAAGCTTTCTTT. Translation gives CASMVGWRGRANTEAFF.

V gene TRBV9 combines with J gene TRBJ2-3; 7 bases are shared with TRBD1. The CDR3 has 13 residues. Germline V gives CDR1 SGDLS, CDR2 YYNGEE. V lost 2 bases, J lost 6 bases, and 3 bases stayed unmatched. Written as DNA, the CDR3 is TGTGCCAGCAGCGTTACAGGGGTTGATACGCAGTATTTT. It translates to CASSVTGVDTQYF.

This rearrangement joins TRBV10-3 to TRBJ2-7; 9 bases line up with TRBD2. Germline CDR1 is ENHRY and CDR2 is SYGVKD. CDR3 length equals 15 residues. Trimming cost V 0 bases and J 5 bases; bases outside gene matches: 5. CDR3 nucleotide sequence: TGTGCCATCAGTGAGTCTCGCGGGGGGGCCCACGAGCAGTACTTC. It is translated as CAISESRGGAHEQYF.